This entry features one T cell receptor (beta chain) sequence. V lost 3 bases to trimming and J lost 0 bases, with 17 bases between them. The CDR3 has 18 amino acids. Germline CDR1 reads LNHDA; CDR2 reads SQIVND (reference sequence). The table came from immunoSEQ multiplex PCR; TCRdb's copy has only in-frame clones and leaves some out. The table records tens of thousands of clones, around 85% of them present only once. This entry is derived from a study of blood T cell repertoires in COVID-19. The sequenced material came from peripheral blood. J is TRBJ1-4 and V is TRBV19; tentative D call: TRBD1 (6 bases). This sequence originates from a human donor in a cohort sampled during active COVID-19. The CDR3 sequence is CASSILGRGGATNEKLFF. The CDR3 DNA sequence: TGTGCCAGTAGTATCCTGGGCAGGGGAGGGGCAACTAATGAAAAACTGTTTTTT.